This T cell receptor beta chain was captured in a study of T-cell memory formation after mild COVID-19. General study results and limits: For second-wave clones that peaked at day 37, SARS-CoV-2 specificity went unverified. Day 15 to 85 contractors were CD4/CD8 balanced; later expanders leaned CD4+. Contracting CD4+ clones lay largely in CM and EM, with CD8+ ones residing in EMRA.

The sample holds a few counts of this clonotype. Its antigen is unknown. Germline V gene data show CDR1 as SGHAT and CDR2 as FQNNGV. CDR3 length: 16 amino acids. The V end lost 4 bases, the J end lost 0 bases, and 12 bases lay between the germline ends. 5'RACE primed from the constant segment yielded TCR alpha and TCR beta cDNA libraries bearing sample barcodes and UMIs. TCRdb reanalysed the 5' RACE reads using MiXCR and keeps one entry per CDR3 protein. The sample carries fewer than 400,000 distinct CDR3 sequences, approximately 12% recorded once. This chain links TRBV11-2 with TRBJ2-2; no reliable D call. Source material: PBMCs or a T cell subset sorted from them (not recorded which). This TCR was sampled from a man aged 18 to 29 who had mild COVID-19 (a few samples of this study predate the infection). Cell type and time point are not known. CDR3 in amino acids: CASSSRVYANTGELFF. The CDR3 bases are TGTGCCAGCAGCTCAAGGGTCTATGCGAACACCGGGGAGCTGTTTTTT.